This TCR beta chain originates from a study of blood T cells in healthy people across ages. General study findings and limits: Because donor CMV status was unknown, expanded clonotype changes were possibly confounded.

Together with a sample-barcoded 5' primer, a J-beta primer mix was included in a second PCR lasting about 6 to 11 cycles. Paired-end reads containing CDR3 totaled no fewer than 2.5 million for each sample. MiXCR was run by TCRdb on the 5' RACE reads, yielding one entry per CDR3 protein. The data contain about 680,000 distinct CDR3 sequences, about 52% of them singletons. About this clonotype: What it binds is not known.

Germline CDR1 reads LNHNV; CDR2 reads YYDKDF (reference sequence). V dropped 0 bases and J dropped 3 bases, with 9 bases sitting between them. This CDR3 comprises 15 residues. Input material: blood. The sequence came from a woman in her sixties in good health. The J gene is TRBJ2-1, the V gene TRBV15; no definite D call. The CDR3 protein is CATSRDMGIYNEQFF. CDR3 DNA: TGTGCCACCAGCAGAGATATGGGAATCTACAATGAGCAGTTCTTC. Complete variable domain (other parts from reference TRBV15 and TRBJ2-1): DAMVIQNPRYQVTQFGKPVTLSCSQTLNHNVMYWYQQKSSQAPKLLFHYYDKDFNNEADTPDNFQSRRPNTSFCFLDIRSPGLGDTAMYLCATSRDMGIYNEQFFGPGTRLTVL.